The 30 T cell receptor beta chains below come from one sample, sequenced in a study of response to subunit inactivated influenza vaccine. TCRdb called the RT-PCR reads again in MiXCR, with one record for every CDR3 protein. Altogether hundreds of thousands of distinct CDR3 sequences are present, about 18% being singletons, with the ten largest covering approximately 10%. This sample comprised PBMCs from blood, obtained roughly 5 days after vaccination. Receptor source: a man aged 45 to 65 who received an inactivated influenza vaccine.

This clonotype was observed a few times. The chain has TRBV20-1 and TRBJ1-2; TRBD1 aligns across 8 bases. The germline V gene encodes CDR1 DFQATT and CDR2 SNEGSKA (reference sequence). CDR3 length: 13 amino acids. V lost 3 bases to trimming and J lost 4 bases; unmatched junction nucleotides: 4. The CDR3 DNA reads as TGCAGTGCTAGCCAGGGGGCATCCTATGGCTACACCTTC. Protein sequence: CSASQGASYGYTF.

This rearrangement joins TRBV5-1 to TRBJ2-1; D is uncertain. Per the germline V gene, CDR1 is SGHRS and CDR2 is YFSETQ. The V gene lost 0 bases and the J gene lost 10 bases, with 11 bases spanning the gap. The CDR3 is 13 residues long. CDR3 region: CASSLAPPAEQFF. CDR3 sequence (DNA): TGCGCCAGCAGCTTGGCTCCCCCAGCGGAGCAGTTCTTC.

The chain carries TRBV6-6 and TRBJ1-6; D not certain. The CDR3 length is 13 residues. Germline V gives CDR1 MNHNY, CDR2 SVGAGI (reference sequence). Trimming stripped 7 bases from V and 1 base from J, with 5 bases between. The CDR3 spells CASTGSYNSPLHF. In DNA form, the CDR3 reads TGTGCCAGCACTGGTTCCTATAATTCACCCCTCCACTTT.

The sample holds many counts of this clonotype. The chain employs TRBV29-1 and TRBJ2-7, with D possibly matching TRBD1 (5 bases). V shed 3 bases and J shed 3 bases, with 9 bases lying between them. CDR1 and CDR2 from the germline V gene are SQVTM and ANQGSEA. The CDR3 has 12 residues. In DNA, the CDR3 is TGCAGCGTTGAGGAACAGGACTACGAGCAGTACTTC. Its protein is CSVEEQDYEQYF.

The V gene is TRBV6-1, the J gene TRBJ1-6; 9 nucleotides align to TRBD1. Trimming cost V 5 bases and J 10 bases; bases outside gene matches: 6. CDR1 is MNHNS and CDR2 is SASEGT in the germline V gene. This CDR3 contains 14 residues. This CDR3 is CASSTQGATSPLHF. The CDR3 nucleotides read TGTGCCAGCAGTACACAGGGGGCGACCTCACCCCTCCACTTT.

The rearrangement joins TRBV3-1 to TRBJ2-7; D call uncertain. The CDR3 spans 14 residues. Trimming removed 5 bases from V and 3 bases from J, with 14 bases in between. CDR1 is LGHDT and CDR2 is YNNKEL in the germline V gene (reference sequence). Here the CDR3 DNA reads TGTGCCAGCAGCTACCGACACGGTAACTACGAGCAGTACTTC. Translation: CASSYRHGNYEQYF.

This clonotype was seen at least ten times. This chain links TRBV5-1 with TRBJ2-7; the D is unclear. This CDR3 is 13 amino acids long. The V gene's germline CDR1 is SGHRS and CDR2 YFSETQ. Trimming left V 0 bases short and J 3 bases short, with 7 bases between. The CDR3 DNA is TGCGCCAGCAGCTTGGCTGATAACTACGAGCAGTACTTC. Translation gives CASSLADNYEQYF.

The V and J genes are TRBV12-3 or TRBV12-4 and TRBJ2-3; 10 bases match TRBD2. The CDR3 is 16 amino acids. V trimming: 2 bases; J trimming: 2 bases; junction bases outside the gene matches: 4. Here the CDR3 reads CASSLRTSGNTDTQYF. In DNA, the CDR3 is TGTGCCAGCAGTTTAAGGACTAGCGGAAACACAGATACGCAGTATTTT.

The chain uses TRBV28 and TRBJ2-1, with 7 bases that match TRBD2. The V segment lost 2 bases and the J segment 7 bases; nucleotides outside the gene matches: 8. This CDR3 spans 15 amino acids. The germline gives CDR1 MDHEN, CDR2 SYDVKM. CDR3 sequence: CASSLRGLGGNEQFF. CDR3 sequence (DNA): TGTGCCAGCAGTTTACGCGGCCTGGGGGGGAATGAGCAGTTCTTC.

This clonotype was seen ten or more times. The chain is built from TRBV4-3 and TRBJ2-7, with 9 bases aligning to TRBD1. The CDR3 consists of 14 residues. J was trimmed by 5 bases and V by 6 bases; bases with no gene match: 8. Germline assignment: CDR1 LGHNA and CDR2 YSLEER. The CDR3 reads CASSHRGPGDEQYF. As DNA, the CDR3 is TGCGCCAGCAGTCACAGGGGGCCGGGGGACGAGCAGTACTTC.

This clonotype occurred many times. This chain uses TRBV5-1 with TRBJ2-1, with D tentatively TRBD1 (5 bases). CDR1 is SGHRS and CDR2 is YFSETQ in the germline V gene. The CDR3 has 15 amino acids. V lost 0 bases and J 3 bases, leaving 10 bases between the germline ends. CDR3 DNA: TGCGCCAGCAGCTTGGAGTCAGGGATCTACAATGAGCAGTTCTTC. This encodes CASSLESGIYNEQFF.

In this sample, this clonotype turned up many times. The chain recombines TRBV7-9 with TRBJ2-1; D is uncertain. The CDR3 totals 12 residues. Germline V gene lookup returns CDR1 SEHNR and CDR2 FQNEAQ (reference sequence). V shed 1 base and J shed 8 bases, with 6 bases lying between them. The CDR3 region is CASSLGSYEQFF. The CDR3 nucleotides are TGTGCCAGCAGCTTAGGGTCGTATGAGCAGTTCTTC.

The table lists this clonotype with a few counts. The rearrangement links TRBV5-4 to TRBJ2-2, with D tentatively TRBD1 or TRBD2 (5 bases each). Germline V gene sequence: CDR1 SGHNT, CDR2 YYREEE (reference sequence). V was clipped by 2 bases and J by 4 bases, with 15 bases between them. CDR3 size: 16 residues. CDR3 amino acids: CASSLNRGPSTGELFF. CDR3 nucleotide sequence: TGTGCCAGCAGCTTAAACCGGGGCCCGAGCACCGGGGAGCTGTTTTTT.

The chain joins TRBV11-2 to TRBJ2-1, with 11 bases identical to TRBD2. Germline-derived CDR1 and CDR2 are SGHAT and FQNNGV. Germline trimming cut 4 bases from V and 10 bases from J; bases unmatched to any gene: 9. The CDR3 has 15 amino acids. CDR3 sequence: CASSSLGLAGSEQFF. CDR3 DNA: TGTGCCAGCAGCTCCTTAGGACTAGCGGGTAGCGAGCAGTTCTTC.

A single count supports this clonotype. The chain links TRBV20-1 to TRBJ2-5, with D unresolved. The CDR3 is 15 residues long. Germline loops: CDR1 DFQATT, CDR2 SNEGSKA (reference sequence). The ends were cut back, 5 bases at V and 1 base at J, with 17 bases in the middle. CDR3 nucleotide sequence: TGCAGTGCTGGTCCTCTAGGTGGGCTCCAAGAGACCCAGTACTTC. Amino acid sequence: CSAGPLGGLQETQYF.

This clonotype has only a few counts. This sequence joins TRBV20-1 and TRBJ1-6; 7 bases match TRBD1. The V gene's germline CDR1 is DFQATT and CDR2 SNEGSKA (reference sequence). This CDR3 comprises 14 residues. The trim removed 3 bases at V and 8 bases at J, leaving 7 bases unmatched. CDR3 bases: TGCAGTGCTAGCGCCGGAGGGGGCGATTCACCCCTCCACTTT. It codes for CSASAGGGDSPLHF.

The chain recombines TRBV11-2 with TRBJ2-1; no definite D call. This CDR3 spans 14 amino acids. V gave up 5 bases and J gave up 4 bases, with 12 bases separating them. Germline-derived CDR1 and CDR2 are SGHAT and FQNNGV. CDR3 bases: TGTGCCAGCAGCATTTTACCAGAGTACAATGAGCAGTTCTTC. The encoded protein is CASSILPEYNEQFF.

This clonotype has only one observation. The V and J genes are TRBV6-6 and TRBJ2-1; D uncertain. CDR3 size: 13 residues. Germline CDR1 is MNHNY and CDR2 is SVGAGI (reference sequence). Trimming pared 2 bases from V and 13 bases from J, leaving 15 bases between. The CDR3 sequence: CASSYSLMVDQFF. The CDR3 DNA sequence: TGTGCCAGCAGTTACAGTTTAATGGTTGATCAGTTCTTC.

This clonotype was seen repeatedly, ten times or more. The rearrangement links TRBV29-1 to TRBJ2-2, with D unclear. The CDR3 extends over 15 amino acids. Germline CDR1 SQVTM, CDR2 ANQGSEA. V lost 6 bases to trimming and J lost 0 bases, with 14 bases between them. For the CDR3, the DNA is TGCAGCGTCGTTGCGGCAACCGCGAACACCGGGGAGCTGTTTTTT. Its translation: CSVVAATANTGELFF.

The J gene is TRBJ2-1, the V gene TRBV10-3; 7 positions agree with TRBD2. Germline CDR1 is ENHRY and CDR2 is SYGVKD. The CDR3 length is 17 residues. Trimming removed 10 bases from V and 0 bases from J; junction bases left unmatched: 15. CDR3 region: CATNYGPAGSSYNEQFF. In DNA form, the CDR3 reads TGTGCCACCAACTATGGACCAGCGGGAAGCTCCTACAATGAGCAGTTCTTC.

The chain is built from TRBV29-1 and TRBJ2-1; possible D gene TRBD2, 6 bases. V was trimmed by 1 base and J by 1 base, leaving 8 bases between them. There are 14 residues in the CDR3. The germline CDR1 and CDR2 sequences are SQVTM and ANQGSEA. As DNA, the CDR3 is TGCAGCGTTGAAGGCGGGGATTCCTACAATGAGCAGTTCTTC. It translates to CSVEGGDSYNEQFF.

This clonotype has more than one count but fewer than ten. The J gene is TRBJ2-7, the V gene TRBV28; 8 nucleotides match TRBD2. The CDR3 loop spans 15 amino acids. CDR1 is MDHEN and CDR2 is SYDVKM in the germline V gene. Trimming removed 1 base from V and 6 bases from J; junction bases left unmatched: 8. CDR3 amino acids: CASSLSGGRLFEQYF. Here the CDR3 DNA reads TGTGCCAGCAGTTTATCGGGGGGGCGCCTCTTCGAGCAGTACTTC. The entire variable domain, with the rest obtained from reference TRBV28 and TRBJ2-7, is as follows: DVKVTQSSRYLVKRTGEKVFLECVQDMDHENMFWYRQDPGLGLRLIYFSYDVKMKEKGDIPEGYSVSREKKERFSLILESASTNQTSMYLCASSLSGGRLFEQYFGPGTRLTVT.

This chain joins TRBV6-2 or TRBV6-3 and TRBJ2-7, with D tentatively TRBD2 (5 bases). There are 17 residues in the CDR3. Germline V gene lookup returns CDR1 MNHEY and CDR2 SVGEGT. Trimming left V 2 bases short and J 4 bases short, with 21 bases between. The CDR3 here is CASSYPEERPPRYEQYF. The DNA of the CDR3 is TGTGCCAGCAGTTACCCAGAGGAGCGGCCACCTAGGTACGAGCAGTACTTC.

J is TRBJ2-1 and V is TRBV7-2; TRBD1 matches at 7 bases. Trimming removed 6 bases from V and 8 bases from J; junction bases left unmatched: 13. This CDR3 has 15 residues. The germline V gene encodes CDR1 SGHTA and CDR2 FQGNSA. The CDR3 coding sequence is TGTGCCAGCAGACATTCGGGTCAGGGGGTCGATGAGCAGTTCTTC. This sequence encodes CASRHSGQGVDEQFF.

The CDR3, as DNA: TGTGCCAGCAGTAACAGGACAACTAATGAAAAACTGTTTTTT. Translating gives CASSNRTTNEKLFF. This rearrangement joins TRBV21-1 to TRBJ1-4. TRBV21-1 is noted as a pseudogene. This CDR3 spans 14 amino acids.

The rearrangement links TRBV7-6 to TRBJ2-7, with 10 bases aligning to TRBD2. CDR1 SGHVS and CDR2 FNYEAQ come from the germline V gene. CDR3 length: 17 amino acids. J was trimmed by 0 bases and V by 1 base; bases with no gene match: 6. The CDR3 coding sequence is TGTGCCAGCAGCTTAGGGGGGGGGACTAGCGCCTCCTACGAGCAGTACTTC. This translates into CASSLGGGTSASYEQYF.

In its sample, this clonotype was seen a few times. This rearrangement joins TRBV4-3 to TRBJ2-6; no firm D call. Germline V gives CDR1 LGHNA, CDR2 YSLEER. The CDR3 totals 18 residues. V was cut by 4 bases and J by 0 bases, with 16 bases left in between. The CDR3 DNA follows: TGCGCCAGCAGCCTAAGCCCAGAAACAATCTCTGGGGCCAACGTCCTGACTTTC. Translation: CASSLSPETISGANVLTF.

This clonotype was found a few times. V gene TRBV28 combines with J gene TRBJ2-3, with 9 bases lining up with TRBD2. The germline V gene encodes CDR1 MDHEN and CDR2 SYDVKM. The CDR3 runs to 19 residues. J gave up 4 bases and V 2 bases, and 16 bases lay outside the gene matches. The CDR3 loop is CASSLPVGRGGREPDTQYF. The DNA of the CDR3 is TGTGCCAGCAGTTTACCCGTCGGGCGGGGGGGCCGAGAACCAGATACGCAGTATTTT.

Only a few counts were recorded for this clonotype. CDR3 in DNA: TGTGCCAGCAGCCAAGATGGATTGAGGAGGGGCTACACCTTC. Its protein is CASSQDGLRRGYTF. The rearrangement uses TRBV3-1 and TRBJ1-2; D remains unclear. This CDR3 spans 14 amino acids. V lost 0 bases and J lost 8, with 13 bases in between. Germline CDR1 reads LGHDT; CDR2 reads YNNKEL (reference sequence).

This clonotype was counted between two and nine times. V usage is TRBV5-1 and J usage is TRBJ1-2; the D is unclear. V was clipped by 0 bases and J by 4 bases, with 10 bases between them. The CDR3 has 14 amino acids. Germline values: CDR1 SGHRS, CDR2 YFSETQ. This CDR3 is CASSLVPGPYGYTF. The CDR3, as DNA: TGCGCCAGCAGCTTGGTTCCAGGTCCCTATGGCTACACCTTC.